This T cell receptor beta chain is from a study of preoperative IRX-2 immunotherapy in early breast cancer. Using immunoSEQ multiplex PCR, the repertoire was profiled, and TCRdb retains in-frame clones only, with some absent. Of roughly 30,000 clones listed, 65% to 85% are singletons. Noted treatment: preoperative locoregional IRX-2 cytokine immunotherapy. This phase Ib study tested locoregional IRX-2 cytokine immunotherapy given before surgery. This CDR3 comprises 15 residues. Germline CDR1 is SGHRS and CDR2 is YFSETQ. V dropped 1 base and J dropped 0 bases, with 10 bases sitting between them. The TCR was taken from a human donor with breast cancer. J is TRBJ1-1 and V is TRBV5-1; no clear D. This material was acquired from a patient treated with IRX-2 immunotherapy. The CDR3: CASSLSVLMNTEAFF. The CDR3 nucleotides are TGCGCCAGCAGCTTGTCAGTTCTTATGAACACTGAAGCTTTCTTT.